This TCR beta chain emerged from a study of Tregs in tolerant kidney transplant recipients. Study-level results: No direct test of biological reproducibility was done here.

Repertoires were generated with immunoSEQ multiplex PCR, while TCRdb's copy carries only in-frame clones and drops some. Altogether about 64,000 clones are present, about 87% being singletons, with the ten largest covering around 4.1%. Related graft donors supplied nonmyeloablative bone marrow transplants, and mixed chimerism was transient. Unstimulated regulatory T cells (CD4+CD25+CD127-), CD4+CD25- non-regulatory cells, CD4 and CD8 cells were FACS-sorted from thawed PBMCs. This clone was found once. The antigen is unknown. V was clipped by 2 bases and J by 7 bases, with 11 bases between them. The CDR3 extends over 14 amino acids. Germline values: CDR1 SGHNT, CDR2 YENEEA.

The chain links TRBV11-3 to TRBJ2-2; no clear D gene. The TCR comes from a human patient who received a combined kidney and bone marrow transplant. Some of the T cells might come from the graft donor. The specimen was CD4+ T cells from blood (PBMCs), collected 6 months after the transplant. CDR3 sequence: CASSLNTAGGELFF. DNA of the CDR3: TGTGCCAGCAGCTTAAATACCGCCGGCGGGGAGCTGTTTTTT.